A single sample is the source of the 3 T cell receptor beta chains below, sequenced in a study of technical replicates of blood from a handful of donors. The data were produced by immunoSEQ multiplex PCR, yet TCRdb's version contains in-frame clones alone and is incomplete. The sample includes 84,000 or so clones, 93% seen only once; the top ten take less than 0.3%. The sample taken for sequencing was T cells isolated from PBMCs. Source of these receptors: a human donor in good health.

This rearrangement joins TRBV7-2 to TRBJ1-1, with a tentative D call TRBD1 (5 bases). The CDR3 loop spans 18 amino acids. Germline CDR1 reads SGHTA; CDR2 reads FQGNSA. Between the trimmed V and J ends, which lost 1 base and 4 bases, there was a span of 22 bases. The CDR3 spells CASSLVGGGIQRGTEAFF. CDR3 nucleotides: TGTGCCAGCAGCTTAGTGGGGGGAGGGATACAAAGGGGCACTGAAGCTTTCTTT.

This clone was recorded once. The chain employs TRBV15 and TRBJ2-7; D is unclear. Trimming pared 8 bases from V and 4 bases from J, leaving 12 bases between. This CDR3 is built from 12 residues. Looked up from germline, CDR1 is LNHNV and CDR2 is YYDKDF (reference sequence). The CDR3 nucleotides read TGTGCCACCGGAACCGCGGCGTACGAGCAGTACTTC. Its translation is CATGTAAYEQYF. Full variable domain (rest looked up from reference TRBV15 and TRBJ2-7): DAMVIQNPRYQVTQFGKPVTLSCSQTLNHNVMYWYQQKSSQAPKLLFHYYDKDFNNEADTPDNFQSRRPNTSFCFLDIRSPGLGDTAMYLCATGTAAYEQYFGPGTRLTVT.

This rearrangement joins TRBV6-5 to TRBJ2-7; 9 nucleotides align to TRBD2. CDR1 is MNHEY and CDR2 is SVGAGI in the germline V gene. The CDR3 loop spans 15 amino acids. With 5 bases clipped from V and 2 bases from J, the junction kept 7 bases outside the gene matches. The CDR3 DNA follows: TGTGCCAGCAGTCTCGGTAGCGGGGGAGCCTACGAGCAGTACTTC. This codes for CASSLGSGGAYEQYF.